Listed below are T cell receptor beta chains from one sample, sequenced in a study of blood T cell repertoires in COVID-19. Measured with immunoSEQ multiplex PCR; TCRdb has only the in-frame clones, and not every one. In the table there are about 200,000 clones, 80% of which are singletons. Sequenced: peripheral blood. The receptors come from a human donor in a cohort sampled during active COVID-19. CDR3s include the opening cysteine and the closing phenylalanine or tryptophan. The order of the fields is clone size, D gene, V gene, J gene, CDR3 DNA, CDR3 protein. A D gene is named only where the DNA matches it firmly. Some rows have no size entry. The others give once, few or many, or a class for an expanded clone.

>.|.|TRBV6-5|TRBJ1-3
TGTGCCAGCAGGCGGTTCTCTGGAAACACCATATATTTT
CASRRFSGNTIYF
>.|.|TRBV19|TRBJ2-2
TGTGCCAGTCGGTCGAGCACCGGGGAGCTGTTTTTT
CASRSSTGELFF
>.|.|TRBV28|TRBJ1-1
TGTGCCAGCAGTTTAGGTGGGGCGGTGGTGACTGAAGCTTTCTTT
CASSLGGAVVTEAFF
>.|TRBD1|TRBV6-6|TRBJ1-2
TGTGCCAGCAGTGCAGACAGGGCCTATGGCTACACCTTC
CASSADRAYGYTF
>few|.|TRBV5-1|TRBJ2-7
TGCGCCAGCAGCTTGCCTAGTCGGGAGCAGTACTTC
CASSLPSREQYF
>.|TRBD1|TRBV7-8|TRBJ2-4
TGTGCCAGCAGCCCCCGGGACAGAAACATTCAGTACTTC
CASSPRDRNIQYF
>.|TRBD1|TRBV6-6|TRBJ1-2
TGTGCCAGCAGTTCCGGGTCAGGGGGTGGCTACACCTTC
CASSSGSGGGYTF
>.|.|TRBV27|TRBJ2-7
TGTGCCAGCCAATACGACAGGGGAGGGTACGAGCAGTACTTC
CASQYDRGGYEQYF
>.|TRBD1|TRBV7-3|TRBJ1-2
TGTGCCAGCAGCTCTCGTTCCGGGACAGGGCTCCTTAACTATGGCTACACCTTC
CASSSRSGTGLLNYGYTF
>once|TRBD1|TRBV16|TRBJ2-7
TGTGCCAGCAGCCTCTCAGACAGGGGGTCCTACGAGCAGTACTTC
CASSLSDRGSYEQYF
>.|TRBD1|TRBV10-3|TRBJ1-1
TGTGCCATCAGTACGGCCCCGGGACAGGGGATAACTGAAGCTTTCTTT
CAISTAPGQGITEAFF
>once|.|TRBV28|TRBJ1-1
TGTGCCAGCAGTCCCACCGGGGGTATGAACACTGAAGCTTTCTTT
CASSPTGGMNTEAFF
>few|TRBD1|TRBV5-1|TRBJ1-6
TGCGCCAGCAGCCTGGAAGACAGGGATAATTCACCCCTCCACTTT
CASSLEDRDNSPLHF
>.|TRBD2|TRBV11-3|TRBJ2-3
TGTGCCAGCAGCCGGGAGGGGGGGGGATTCGATACGCAGTATTTT
CASSREGGGFDTQYF
>.|.|TRBV30|TRBJ1-3
TGTGCCTGGAGTCGAGACTCTGGAAACACCATATATTTT
CAWSRDSGNTIYF
>.|.|TRBV6-1|TRBJ2-7
TGTGCCAGCAGTGAACAGGGACAATCCTACGAGCAGTACTTC
CASSEQGQSYEQYF
>few|TRBD2|TRBV4-3|TRBJ2-1
TGCGCCAGCAGCCAGGATCTAGCGGGTAGCTCCTACAATGAGCAGTTCTTC
CASSQDLAGSSYNEQFF
>once|.|TRBV10-3|TRBJ2-2
TGTGCCATCAGAGATACTGCAGGGTCCGGGGAGCTGTTTTTT
CAIRDTAGSGELFF
>once|TRBD1|TRBV5-5|TRBJ2-1
TGTGCCAGCAGCTTAGCCGGGACAGGCTTTTACAATGAGCAGTTCTTC
CASSLAGTGFYNEQFF
>.|.|TRBV7-2|TRBJ1-6
TGTGCCAACGCGGGGTATAATTCACCCCTCCACTTT
CANAGYNSPLHF
>.|TRBD2|TRBV11-3|TRBJ2-7
TGTGCCAGCAGCTCCGGACTAGCGGGTTCGGAAGAGCAGTACTTC
CASSSGLAGSEEQYF
>once|.|TRBV7-8|TRBJ2-1
TGTGCCAGCAGCTCTCGGGACTTTTACAATGAGCAGTTCTTC
CASSSRDFYNEQFF
>once|TRBD1|TRBV19|TRBJ1-5
TGTGCCAGTAGTCGCGGCAGGGGGCATCAGCCCCAGCATTTT
CASSRGRGHQPQHF
>few|.|TRBV18|TRBJ2-7
TGTGCCAGCTCCCAGAACGGGGGTCTCTACGAGCAGTACTTC
CASSQNGGLYEQYF
>once|TRBD1|TRBV5-4|TRBJ2-3
TGTGCCAGCAGCCCACAGGGGGACAGGGGCACAGATACGCAGTATTTT
CASSPQGDRGTDTQYF
>few|.|TRBV5-4|TRBJ1-5
TGTGCCAGCAGCGAGACTGGCAATCAGCCCCAGCATTTT
CASSETGNQPQHF
>.|TRBD1|TRBV29-1|TRBJ2-6
TGCAGCGTGAGGGGGGCGGGACAGGGAACTGGGGCCAACGTCCTGACTTTC
CSVRGAGQGTGANVLTF
>.|TRBD1|TRBV11-3|TRBJ2-7
TGTGCCAGCAGCCCAGGTATCGACAGGGGATCCGAGCAGTACTTC
CASSPGIDRGSEQYF
>.|.|TRBV7-2|TRBJ2-7
TGTGCCAGCAGTCCCGACGGCGGTTACGAGCAGTACTTC
CASSPDGGYEQYF